This T cell receptor (beta chain) was sequenced for a study of T cells after yellow fever vaccination (dated 2019 in TCRdb). Study-level background: The SMART-Seq v4 Ultra Low Input RNA kit was used to prepare libraries from fractions with low cell numbers. To track T-cell clones before and after primary and booster YFV17D yellow fever vaccination, bulk TCR alpha and beta repertoires were sequenced longitudinally. Blood was collected at multiple timepoints before and after primary and secondary immunization, and bulk PBMC replicates and cell subsets were isolated. Two healthy male donors, one aged 18 to 30 and one aged 30 to 39 years, were included in the cohort.

TCR cDNA was made using 5'RACE template switching, a step that added a universal primer site and unique molecular identifiers. cDNA synthesis was primed from both the TCR alpha and TCR beta constant segments. Two PCR steps were used to amplify libraries, with sample barcodes and sequencing adapters being added in the second step. Sequencing of the libraries was done on either Illumina HiSeq 2500 (2x100 bp) or NovaSeq (2x150 bp). As for how the authors treated the data: MIGEC handled demultiplexing of reads and collapsing into UMI consensus sequences, while MiXCR performed V(D)J alignment. Clonotypes responding to the vaccine were identified with edgeR on replicate PBMC samples, with the criteria of FDR below 0.01 and a log2 fold change above 5 up to day 15. CD4 or CD8 identity was assigned to each bulk clonotype according to whether the clonotype was present at higher abundance in the sequenced CD4 repertoire or the sequenced CD8 repertoire. TCRdb trimmed public reads at Q25 via fastp, called clones via MiXCR and kept in-frame beta chains. Identical CDR3 proteins give one entry, which carries the most common genes and DNA. What appears here as the V and J calls and clone size reflects TCRdb's work, not the paper's. Counted in this sample were about 360,000 distinct CDR3 sequences; roughly 6.2% of them appeared once. Of the sample, approximately 16% is held by the ten largest clones.

Results and caveats for the whole study, not just this receptor: FACS-sorted repertoires could contain abundant contaminating clonotypes from the bulk population, so computational filtering was required. After the booster, most of the clones that had expanded following primary vaccination were detected again (96% of CD4 and 85% to 90% of CD8), which suggests that memory was broadly maintained. A small share of clonotypes was detected in both CD4 and CD8 compartments, with the overlap likely arising from convergent recombination. The study included only a couple of donors, which limits how far the findings can be generalized. The secondary T-cell response was found to be weaker but faster than the primary response, with a peak reached on day 5 rather than on day 15.

The treatment or condition tag for this specimen amounts to: live attenuated yellow fever vaccine strain. At every blood-draw timepoint, two biological replicates of bulk PBMCs were collected. PBMCs were isolated from peripheral blood using a standard Ficoll-Paque protocol. TriZol was used to extract RNA from bulk PBMCs, CD4 and CD8 fractions, and dextramer-positive and dextramer-negative fractions. This clonotype appeared a few times. This clone's antigen is unknown. It has no much larger one-base neighbor in the sample; base qualities were not kept. The germline V gene sets CDR1 to MGHDK and CDR2 to SYGVNS. Relative to germline, V is 8 bases shorter and J is 7 bases shorter, with 17 bases between their ends. Taken from cysteine to phenylalanine, the CDR3 has 14 residues. Of the read, only the CDR3 DNA is kept; its 42 bases are in frame from base 1.

The sample was PBMCs, taken 5 days after the yellow fever booster vaccination. The TCR originated in a man under 40 who received the YFV17D yellow fever vaccine. The chain is made from TRBV25-1 and TRBJ1-4, and perhaps TRBD1 as D gene, on 6 matching bases. The CDR3 in this case is CASSDVSTGEKLFF. The nucleotides are TGTGCCAGCTCCGACGTTTCGACAGGTGAAAAACTGTTTTTT.